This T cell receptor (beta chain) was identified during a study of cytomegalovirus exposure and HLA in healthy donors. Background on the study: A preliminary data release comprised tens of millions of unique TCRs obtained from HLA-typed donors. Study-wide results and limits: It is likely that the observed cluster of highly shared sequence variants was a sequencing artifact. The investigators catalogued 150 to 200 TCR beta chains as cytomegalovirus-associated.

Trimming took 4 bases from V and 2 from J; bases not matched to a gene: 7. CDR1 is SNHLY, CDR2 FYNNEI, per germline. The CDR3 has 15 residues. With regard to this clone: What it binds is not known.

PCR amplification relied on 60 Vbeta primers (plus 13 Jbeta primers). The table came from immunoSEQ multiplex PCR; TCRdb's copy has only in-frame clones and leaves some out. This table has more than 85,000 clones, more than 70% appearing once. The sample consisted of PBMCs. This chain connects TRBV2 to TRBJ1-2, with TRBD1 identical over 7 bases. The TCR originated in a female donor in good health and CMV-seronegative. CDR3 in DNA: TGTGCCAGCAGTGCGAGGGCAGGGGGAAACTATGGCTACACCTTC. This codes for CASSARAGGNYGYTF.